This T cell receptor (beta chain) was retrieved from a study of T cell repertoires in cytomegalovirus infection. At the level of the study: Indications of both CMV infection and matching HLA type were provided by public TCR beta signatures.

There are 14 residues in the CDR3. CDR1 PRHDT and CDR2 FYEKMQ come from the germline V gene (reference sequence). With V trimmed by 8 bases and J by 12 bases, 16 bases remained unmatched. Via MiXCR, TCRdb re-called the reads, giving one row per CDR3 protein. This sample has 300,000 to 400,000 distinct CDR3 sequences, with around 18% found just once. The chain uses TRBV13 and TRBJ2-1; TRBD2 matches at 7 bases. The sequence came from a human donor in good health (CMV status not recorded). Some clones in this sample may be carry-over from other donors' samples. Sample: PBMCs. The CDR3 loop reads CASESRLSRGGQFF. CDR3 bases: TGTGCCAGCGAGTCACGGCTATCGCGCGGGGGGCAGTTCTTC.